This TCR beta chain is from a study of molecular identifiers for immune sequencing clone quantification. Study overall: In the replicates, RNA derived from around 20,000 or 99,000 naive CD8 cells was divided into five parts, and four were sequenced. General observations from the study: Under 1% of molecules in naive cells, but over 98% of effector molecules, belonged to clones above 20 RNA copies.

Sorted inputs of about 19,000 to 1,100,000 cells, with 10%, 30% or 50% RNA, yielded naive CD8 libraries. This clonotype was detected ten times or more. Its target is unknown. This CDR3 has 13 amino acids. Between the trimmed V and J ends, which lost 0 bases and 8 bases, there was a span of 6 bases. Germline lookup yields CDR1 SGHKS and CDR2 YYEKEE (reference sequence). One entry per CDR3 protein, called by TCRdb with MiXCR from the PCR reads. Of about 330,000 distinct CDR3 sequences in the sample, roughly 23% were seen once. This sequence originates from a human donor in good health. Some libraries in this study had Jurkat cell RNA spiked in. The V gene is TRBV5-5, the J gene TRBJ1-6; no clear D. Input material: naive CD8+ T cells from blood, with Jurkat cell RNA spiked in. As for subset: FACS-sorted CD8+CD4-CCR7+CD45RA+ naive T cells. The CDR3 DNA is TGTGCCAGCAGCTTGGCAAGTTATTCACCCCTCCACTTT. As protein: CASSLASYSPLHF.